This T cell receptor beta chain emerged from a study of blood T cell repertoires in COVID-19. For the study at large: Acute-phase and convalescent COVID-19 samples originated in the United States, Italy and Spain. Sources were T cells, B-cell-depleted T cells, or PBMCs; the material itself was cDNA or gDNA.

CDR3 size: 14 residues. The V gene lost 6 bases and the J gene lost 0 bases, with 6 bases spanning the gap. Germline values: CDR1 MDHEN, CDR2 SYDVKM. Original data processing: Amplified reference gene primers provided the basis for estimating nucleated cell counts. The repertoire was sequenced with immunoSEQ multiplex PCR; TCRdb's copy has only in-frame clones and lacks some. V and J calls and clone size follow that table, whereas D and trimming were derived from the DNA. The sample consists of 150,000 to 200,000 clones, 89% of them appearing once. This clone has a single count. Source material: peripheral blood. This sequence was found in a man in his 60s with acute or convalescent COVID-19. The rearrangement uses TRBV28 and TRBJ2-6, with D perhaps TRBD2 (5 bases). CDR3 nucleotide sequence: TGTGCCAGCAGGACTAACTCTGGGGCCAACGTCCTGACTTTC. It translates to CASRTNSGANVLTF.